One and the same sample provided the 32 T cell receptor beta chains below, sequenced in a study of T cell changes during pregnancy in multiple sclerosis. Sequencing was performed with immunoSEQ multiplex PCR; in TCRdb, only in-frame clones are kept and a portion is missing. The sample carries nearly 110,000 clones, about 90% recorded once. The material was peripheral blood, obtained before pregnancy. The receptors shown here come from a female donor with multiple sclerosis, enrolled in a pregnancy study.

The gene calls are TRBV18 and TRBJ2-7; TRBD1 matches at 8 bases. The CDR3 has 13 residues. CDR1 is KGHSH and CDR2 is LQKENI in the germline V gene. With 2 bases clipped from V and 6 bases from J, the junction kept 3 bases outside the gene matches. The CDR3 loop reads CASSPWTGSEQYF. CDR3 nucleotide sequence: TGTGCCAGCTCACCATGGACAGGGTCCGAGCAGTACTTC. The full variable domain, its missing parts supplied by reference TRBV18 and TRBJ2-7, is NAGVMQNPRHLVRRRGQEARLRCSPMKGHSHVYWYRQLPEEGLKFMVYLQKENIIDESGMPKERFSAEFPKEGPSILRIQQVVRGDSAAYFCASSPWTGSEQYFGPGTRLTVT.

This sequence joins TRBV27 and TRBJ1-2; possibly TRBD1 for D (5 bases). This CDR3 has 12 residues. Trimming shortened V by 5 bases and J by 4 bases, and 8 bases separated the two germline ends. Germline values: CDR1 MNHEY, CDR2 SMNVEV (reference sequence). DNA for the CDR3: TGTGCCAGCAGTCCCGACAGCTATGGCTACACCTTC. Its protein product is CASSPDSYGYTF.

This chain joins TRBV7-2 and TRBJ2-3; possible D gene TRBD1, 6 bases. The CDR3 has 15 amino acids. V lost 3 bases, J lost 4 bases, and 14 bases lay in between. CDR1 and CDR2 from the germline V gene are SGHTA and FQGNSA. CDR3 DNA: TGTGCCAGCAGCTTTACAGGGTTCGGCGCAGATACGCAGTATTTT. It specifies CASSFTGFGADTQYF.

The V and J genes are TRBV21-1 and TRBJ2-7; the DNA was not used to check the table's D call, TRBD2. TRBV21-1 is a pseudogene locus. The CDR3 is 13 amino acids. The CDR3 DNA reads TGTGCCCTCCCGAGCGGGGTACCCTACGAGCAGTACTTC. Translation gives CALPSGVPYEQYF.

The chain employs TRBV7-8 and TRBJ2-4; D may be TRBD1 (7 bases). Germline CDR1 SGHVS, CDR2 FQNEAQ. This CDR3 contains 18 residues. V was pared by 0 bases and J by 6 bases, with 21 bases between. DNA for the CDR3: TGTGCCAGCAGCTTAGCCTCGGCCAGCACGCAGGGGGGAAACATTCAGTACTTC. Its protein product is CASSLASASTQGGNIQYF.

This clone was detected once. The chain recombines TRBV9 with TRBJ2-7; maybe TRBD1 (6 bases). Germline V gene lookup returns CDR1 SGDLS and CDR2 YYNGEE. The CDR3 is 15 residues long. Trimming cost V 5 bases and J 8 bases, with 23 bases left between them. CDR3 nucleotides: TGTGCCAGCAGTAAGAGCTCCGGGACACCTCACCAGCAGTACTTC. Its translation: CASSKSSGTPHQQYF.

This chain connects TRBV19 to TRBJ2-1; 8 bases match TRBD2. CDR3 length: 14 amino acids. Unmatched junction bases numbered 9, after V lost 10 bases and J lost 4 bases. Germline V gives CDR1 LNHDA, CDR2 SQIVND (reference sequence). The DNA of the CDR3 is TGTGCCACCCGTAGCGGGACAAGGTACAATGAGCAGTTCTTC. It is translated as CATRSGTRYNEQFF.

V and J are TRBV6-5 and TRBJ1-2; 10 bases map to TRBD1. The V gene's germline CDR1 is MNHEY and CDR2 SVGAGI. The CDR3 has 14 residues. Trimming took 8 bases from V and 2 from J; bases not matched to a gene: 5. CDR3 coding DNA: TGTGCCAGCTACGGACAGGGGGTAAACTATGGCTACACCTTC. Amino acids: CASYGQGVNYGYTF.

V gene TRBV5-1 combines with J gene TRBJ1-3; 7 bases are shared with TRBD1. J gave up 2 bases and V 0 bases, and 8 bases lay outside the gene matches. The V gene's germline CDR1 is SGHRS and CDR2 YFSETQ. This CDR3 is built from 17 residues. In DNA form, the CDR3 reads TGCGCCAGCAGCTTGGCCGGGACAGCTAACCCTGGAAACACCATATATTTT. Its translation is CASSLAGTANPGNTIYF.

The chain uses TRBV19 and TRBJ2-1, with 7 bases matching TRBD2. Trimming took 5 bases from V and 4 from J; bases not matched to a gene: 5. Germline CDR1 is LNHDA and CDR2 is SQIVND (reference sequence). The CDR3 consists of 14 residues. The DNA of the CDR3 is TGTGCCAGTAGTGAGCTAGCGGTTTACAATGAGCAGTTCTTC. Protein sequence: CASSELAVYNEQFF.

This clone was picked up one time. The J gene is TRBJ2-7, the V gene TRBV7-6; perhaps TRBD2 as D (5 bases). With 0 bases removed from V and 7 bases from J, the gap between germline ends came to 7 bases. This CDR3 spans 12 amino acids. Germline-derived CDR1 and CDR2 are SGHVS and FNYEAQ. The CDR3 region has the DNA TGTGCCAGCAGCTTAGCCTCGGGGGAGCAGTACTTC. It encodes CASSLASGEQYF. The complete variable domain, with remaining parts taken from reference TRBV7-6 and TRBJ2-7, reads GAGVSQSPRYKVTKRGQDVALRCDPISGHVSLYWYRQALGQGPEFLTYFNYEAQQDKSGLPNDRFSAERPEGSISTLTIQRTEQRDSAMYRCASSLASGEQYFGPGTRLTVT.

V is TRBV28 and J is TRBJ2-1, with D possibly TRBD1 on 5 matching bases. CDR1 MDHEN and CDR2 SYDVKM come from the germline V gene. CDR3 length equals 15 residues. Between the trimmed V and J ends, which lost 4 bases and 0 bases, there was a span of 10 bases. The CDR3 sequence: CASSYSRGSYNEQFF. For the CDR3, the DNA is TGTGCCAGCAGTTATAGTAGGGGCTCCTACAATGAGCAGTTCTTC. Complete variable domain (other parts from reference TRBV28 and TRBJ2-1): DVKVTQSSRYLVKRTGEKVFLECVQDMDHENMFWYRQDPGLGLRLIYFSYDVKMKEKGDIPEGYSVSREKKERFSLILESASTNQTSMYLCASSYSRGSYNEQFFGPGTRLTVL.

V is TRBV6-5 and J is TRBJ2-5, with D perhaps TRBD2 (6 bases). This CDR3 spans 14 amino acids. The V end was cut by 7 bases, the J end by 2 bases, with 14 bases between. Germline V gene lookup returns CDR1 MNHEY and CDR2 SVGAGI. In DNA, the CDR3 is TGTGCCAGCAAAAAGTGGGACTCACAAGAGACCCAGTACTTC. Translating gives CASKKWDSQETQYF.

In this sample, this clone turned up a few times. The V and J genes are TRBV19 and TRBJ1-6; 7 nucleotides line up with TRBD1. Trimming took 3 bases from V and 16 from J; bases not matched to a gene: 15. Germline V gene data show CDR1 as LNHDA and CDR2 as SQIVND (reference sequence). The CDR3 is 15 residues long. In nucleotides, the CDR3 is TGTGCCAGTAGTATTTCTTCCCGGGACAGAATGTCGCTCCACTTT. This codes for CASSISSRDRMSLHF.

CDR3 sequence: CASKTVSGYEQYF. CDR3 coding DNA: TGTGCCAGCAAAACAGTTTCCGGTTACGAGCAGTACTTC. This chain connects TRBV28 to TRBJ2-7, with D uncertain. V was shortened by 7 bases and J by 4 bases, with 14 bases between the two germline ends. This CDR3 contains 13 residues. Germline V CDR1 and CDR2: MDHEN, SYDVKM.

The J gene is TRBJ1-2, the V gene TRBV11-2, with D possibly matching TRBD1 (5 bases). V was shortened by 0 bases and J by 1 base, with 21 bases between the two germline ends. CDR1 SGHAT and CDR2 FQNNGV come from the germline V gene. This CDR3 is built from 19 residues. The chain's CDR3 is CASSLDRGTGTYINYGYTF. The CDR3, as DNA: TGTGCCAGCAGCTTAGATCGCGGAACAGGAACCTACATTAACTATGGCTACACCTTC. Filled out from reference TRBV11-2 and TRBJ1-2, the complete variable domain reads EAGVAQSPRYKIIEKRQSVAFWCNPISGHATLYWYQQILGQGPKLLIQFQNNGVVDDSQLPKDRFSAERLKGVDSTLKIQPAKLEDSAVYLCASSLDRGTGTYINYGYTFGSGTRLTVV.

The CDR3 nucleotides are TGTGCCAGCAGTGAAGGGACAGGGGTGGATACGCAGTATTTT. Its translation is CASSEGTGVDTQYF. The chain carries TRBV25-1 and TRBJ2-3; 10 nucleotides match TRBD1. Trimming removed 2 bases from V and 6 bases from J; junction bases left unmatched: 2. The CDR3 loop spans 14 amino acids. The germline V gene encodes CDR1 MGHDK and CDR2 SYGVNS.

CDR3 bases: TGTGCCAGCAGTGAAGCAGCCGCGGTCACAGATACGCAGTATTTT. Protein: CASSEAAAVTDTQYF. The chain is built from TRBV2 and TRBJ2-3; no firm D call. CDR1 is SNHLY and CDR2 is FYNNEI in the germline V gene. The ends were cut back, 0 bases at V and 2 bases at J, with 9 bases in the middle. This CDR3 has 15 amino acids.

The chain has TRBV5-6 and TRBJ2-7; D ambiguous. V lost 1 base and J 0 bases, leaving 5 bases between the germline ends. Germline CDR1 SGHDT, CDR2 YYEEEE. The CDR3 has 13 amino acids. CDR3 region: CASSLLSSYEQYF. For the CDR3, the DNA is TGTGCCAGCAGCTTGCTAAGCTCCTACGAGCAGTACTTC.

This clone has a handful of counts. The chain links TRBV7-9 to TRBJ1-6; D is ambiguous. Trimming took 5 bases from V and 13 from J, leaving 12 bases between them. This CDR3 has 12 residues. Germline CDR1 reads SEHNR; CDR2 reads FQNEAQ (reference sequence). This chain's CDR3 is CASSPPLYPLHF. DNA of the CDR3: TGTGCCAGCAGCCCCCCTCTCTACCCCCTCCACTTT.

In its sample, this clone was seen once. The V and J genes are TRBV19 and TRBJ2-1, with 9 nucleotides matching TRBD1. The length of the CDR3 is 14 residues. V lost 3 bases and J lost 10; bases outside the gene matches: 7. Germline-derived CDR1 and CDR2 are LNHDA and SQIVND (reference sequence). The chain's CDR3 is CASSIGTGFGEQFF. The CDR3 region has the DNA TGTGCCAGTAGTATTGGGACAGGGTTTGGGGAGCAGTTCTTC.

The chain links TRBV6-1 to TRBJ1-1; 12 nucleotides agree with TRBD1. This CDR3 has 14 amino acids. Losses at the gene ends were 6 bases for V and 6 bases for J; bases not matched to a gene: 5. Germline V gene lookup returns CDR1 MNHNS and CDR2 SASEGT. The CDR3 region is CASSGDRGRAEAFF. The CDR3 DNA is TGTGCCAGCAGCGGGGACAGGGGGCGGGCTGAAGCTTTCTTT.

The table lists this clone with a count of one. The CDR3 sequence: CASSYPPVGELFF. CDR3 nucleotides: TGTGCCAGCAGTTACCCCCCCGTCGGGGAGCTGTTTTTT. V is TRBV6-6 and J is TRBJ2-2, with D unclear. This CDR3 has 13 residues. CDR1 and CDR2 (germline): MNHNY, SVGAGI (reference sequence). Trimming took off 2 bases at V and 7 bases at J, with 8 bases between the two ends.

This chain joins TRBV9 and TRBJ2-3, with TRBD2 identical over 9 bases. The CDR3 is made up of 16 amino acids. Germline assignment: CDR1 SGDLS and CDR2 YYNGEE. The V segment lost 0 bases and the J segment 2 bases; nucleotides outside the gene matches: 4. CDR3 nucleotides: TGTGCCAGCAGCGTAGCGGCGGGGGGGATCACAGATACGCAGTATTTT. It translates to CASSVAAGGITDTQYF.

This chain links TRBV9 with TRBJ2-2, with no clear D. This CDR3 is built from 16 residues. CDR1 is SGDLS, CDR2 YYNGEE, per germline. Trimming took 6 bases from V and 3 from J, leaving 18 bases between them. The CDR3 is CASITHPAADTGELFF. In DNA form, the CDR3 reads TGTGCCAGCATTACCCACCCCGCGGCGGACACCGGGGAGCTGTTTTTT.

The chain uses TRBV5-6 and TRBJ2-5, with D tentatively TRBD2 (6 bases). The V end lost 4 bases, the J end lost 4 bases, and 14 bases lay between the germline ends. There are 14 residues in the CDR3. Germline-derived CDR1 and CDR2 are SGHDT and YYEEEE. The CDR3 coding sequence is TGTGCCAGCAGCCCTTTGCGGGGACTAGAGACCCAGTACTTC. Translation gives CASSPLRGLETQYF. The complete variable domain, with remaining parts taken from reference TRBV5-6 and TRBJ2-5, reads DAGVTQSPTHLIKTRGQQVTLRCSPKSGHDTVSWYQQALGQGPQFIFQYYEEEERQRGNFPDRFSGHQFPNYSSELNVNALLLGDSALYLCASSPLRGLETQYFGPGTRLLVL.

The V call is TRBV6-5, the J call TRBJ1-2; TRBD1 aligns across 8 bases. Germline CDR1 and CDR2: MNHEY and SVGAGI. With V trimmed by 7 bases and J by 8 bases, 6 bases remained unmatched. There are 12 residues in the CDR3. The CDR3 spells CASTGQGWGYTF. CDR3 coding DNA: TGTGCCAGCACCGGACAGGGTTGGGGCTACACCTTC.

The chain couples TRBV4-1 to TRBJ1-2; TRBD1 is a possible D gene (5 bases). CDR3 length equals 15 residues. The V and J ends lost 0 bases and 3 bases respectively, with 11 bases between them. The V gene's germline CDR1 is MGHRA and CDR2 YSYEKL. CDR3 amino acids: CASSQDLGPYYGYTF. In nucleotides, the CDR3 is TGCGCCAGCAGCCAAGATTTGGGGCCCTACTATGGCTACACCTTC.

The table lists this clone with a count of one. The CDR3 region is CASSVATGQGNGYTF. Written as DNA, the CDR3 is TGTGCCAGCAGCGTAGCTACTGGACAGGGCAATGGCTACACCTTC. The chain carries TRBV9 and TRBJ1-2, with 8 bases that match TRBD1. This CDR3 contains 15 residues. CDR1 is SGDLS and CDR2 is YYNGEE in the germline V gene. Trimming at V came to 0 bases and at J to 6 bases, leaving 7 bases not matched to a gene.

The V and J genes are TRBV19 and TRBJ2-5, with D maybe TRBD1 (5 bases). Between the trimmed V and J ends, which lost 8 bases and 9 bases, there was a span of 7 bases. Germline-derived CDR1 and CDR2 are LNHDA and SQIVND (reference sequence). This CDR3 is built from 9 residues. The CDR3 loop reads CASQGPQYF. DNA for the CDR3: TGTGCCAGTCAGGGTCCCCAGTACTTC. Drawing the rest from reference TRBV19 and TRBJ2-5, the complete variable domain is DGGITQSPKYLFRKEGQNVTLSCEQNLNHDAMYWYRQDPGQGLRLIYYSQIVNDFQKGDIAEGYSVSREKKESFPLTVTSAQKNPTAFYLCASQGPQYFGPGTRLLVL.

This chain's CDR3 is CASSERPRGGGSYEQYF. In DNA form, the CDR3 reads TGTGCCAGCAGTGAAAGGCCGCGGGGGGGAGGCTCCTACGAGCAGTACTTC. This chain links TRBV6-1 with TRBJ2-7; TRBD2 matches at 9 bases. Trimming took 2 bases from V and 0 from J; bases not matched to a gene: 8. Germline assignment: CDR1 MNHNS and CDR2 SASEGT. The CDR3 has 17 residues.

The chain recombines TRBV10-1 with TRBJ2-1; 9 bases agree with TRBD1. The length of the CDR3 is 14 residues. The germline V gene has CDR1 WNHNN and CDR2 SYGVQD (reference sequence). The V segment lost 9 bases and the J segment 8 bases; nucleotides outside the gene matches: 11. The CDR3 region is CARQRTGEKYEQFF. Written as DNA, the CDR3 is TGCGCCAGGCAGAGGACAGGGGAAAAGTATGAGCAGTTCTTC.